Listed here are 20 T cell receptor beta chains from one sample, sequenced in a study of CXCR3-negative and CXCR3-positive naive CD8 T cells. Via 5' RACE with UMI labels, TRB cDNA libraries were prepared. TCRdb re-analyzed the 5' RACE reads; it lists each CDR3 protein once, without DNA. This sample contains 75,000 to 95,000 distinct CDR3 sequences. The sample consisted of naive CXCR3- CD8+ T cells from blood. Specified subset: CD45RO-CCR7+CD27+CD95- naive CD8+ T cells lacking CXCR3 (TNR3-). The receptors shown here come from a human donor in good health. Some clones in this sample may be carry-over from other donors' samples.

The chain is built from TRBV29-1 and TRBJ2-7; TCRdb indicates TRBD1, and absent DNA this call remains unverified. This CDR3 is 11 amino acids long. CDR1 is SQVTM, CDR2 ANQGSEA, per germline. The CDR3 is CSVEETGTQYF.

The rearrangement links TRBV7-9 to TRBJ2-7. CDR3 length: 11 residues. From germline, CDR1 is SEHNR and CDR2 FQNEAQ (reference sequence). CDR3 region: CASSLSGEQYF.

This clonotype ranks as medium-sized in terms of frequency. The CDR3 reads CAWSGGVEQYF. The chain joins TRBV30 to TRBJ2-7; TCRdb returns TRBD1, unconfirmable since there is no DNA. Looked up from germline, CDR1 is GTSNPN and CDR2 is SVGIG (reference sequence). The CDR3 contains 11 residues.

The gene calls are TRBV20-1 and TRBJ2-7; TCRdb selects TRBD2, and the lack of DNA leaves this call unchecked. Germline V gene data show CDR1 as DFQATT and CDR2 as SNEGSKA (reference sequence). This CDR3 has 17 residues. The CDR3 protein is CSASGGTGVPDNYEQYF.

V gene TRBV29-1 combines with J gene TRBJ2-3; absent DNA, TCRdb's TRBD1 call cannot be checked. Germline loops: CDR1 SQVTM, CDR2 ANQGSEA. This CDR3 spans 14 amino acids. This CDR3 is CSVVWGRVTDTQYF.

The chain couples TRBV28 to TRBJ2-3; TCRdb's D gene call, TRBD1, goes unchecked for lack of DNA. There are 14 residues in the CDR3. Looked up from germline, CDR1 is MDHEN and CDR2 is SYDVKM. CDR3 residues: CASSPRDGTDTQYF.

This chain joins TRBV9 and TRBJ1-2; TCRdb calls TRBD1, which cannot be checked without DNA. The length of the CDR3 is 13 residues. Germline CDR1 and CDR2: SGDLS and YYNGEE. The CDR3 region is CASSTSTGDGYTF.

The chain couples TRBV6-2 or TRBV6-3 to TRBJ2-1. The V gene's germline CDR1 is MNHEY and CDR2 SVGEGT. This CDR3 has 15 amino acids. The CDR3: CASSPRDSFYNEQFF.

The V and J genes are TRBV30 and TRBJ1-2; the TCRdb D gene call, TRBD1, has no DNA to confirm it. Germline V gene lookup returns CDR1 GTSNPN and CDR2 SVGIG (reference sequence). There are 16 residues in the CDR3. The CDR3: CAWSPGQGARGYGYTF.

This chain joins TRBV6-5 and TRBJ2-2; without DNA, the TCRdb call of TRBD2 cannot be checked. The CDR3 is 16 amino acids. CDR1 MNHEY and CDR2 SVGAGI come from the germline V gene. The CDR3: CASRQRVGEDTGELFF.

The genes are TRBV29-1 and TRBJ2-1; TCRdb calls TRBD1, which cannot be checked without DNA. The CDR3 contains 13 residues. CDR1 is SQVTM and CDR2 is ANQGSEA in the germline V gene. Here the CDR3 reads CSVESGAYNEQFF.

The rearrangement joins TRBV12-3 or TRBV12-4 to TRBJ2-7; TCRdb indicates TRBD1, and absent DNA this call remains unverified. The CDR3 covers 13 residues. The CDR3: CASSRGQSYEQYF.

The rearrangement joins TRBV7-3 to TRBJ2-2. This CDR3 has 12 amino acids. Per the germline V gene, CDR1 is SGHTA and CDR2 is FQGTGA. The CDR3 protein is CASSWDTGELFF.

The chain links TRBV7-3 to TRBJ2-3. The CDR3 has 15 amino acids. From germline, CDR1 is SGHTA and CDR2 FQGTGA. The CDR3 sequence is CASSLQDSLPDTQYF. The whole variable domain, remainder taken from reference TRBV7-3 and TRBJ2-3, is GAGVSQTPSNKVTEKGKYVELRCDPISGHTALYWYRQSLGQGPEFLIYFQGTGAADDSGLPNDRFFAVRPEGSVSTLKIQRTERGDSAVYLCASSLQDSLPDTQYFGPGTRLTVL.

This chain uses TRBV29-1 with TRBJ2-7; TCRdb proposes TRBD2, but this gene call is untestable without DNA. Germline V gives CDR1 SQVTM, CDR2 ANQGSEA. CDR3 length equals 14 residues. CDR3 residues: CSVVWTGGTYEQYF.

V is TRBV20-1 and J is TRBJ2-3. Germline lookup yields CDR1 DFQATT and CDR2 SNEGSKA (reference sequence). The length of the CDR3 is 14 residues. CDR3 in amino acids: CSARLFYASDTQYF.

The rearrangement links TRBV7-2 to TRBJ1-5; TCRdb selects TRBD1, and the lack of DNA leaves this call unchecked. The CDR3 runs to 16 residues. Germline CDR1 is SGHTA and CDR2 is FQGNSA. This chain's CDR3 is CASSLVPGDLNQPQHF. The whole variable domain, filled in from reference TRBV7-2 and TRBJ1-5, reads GAGVSQSPSNKVTEKGKDVELRCDPISGHTALYWYRQSLGQGLEFLIYFQGNSAPDKSGLPSDRFSAERTGGSVSTLTIQRTQQEDSAVYLCASSLVPGDLNQPQHFGDGTRLSIL.

CDR3 in amino acids: CASSLPGQGREQYF. This chain connects TRBV27 to TRBJ2-7; checking the TCRdb D call of TRBD1 is not possible without DNA. CDR1 and CDR2 from the germline V gene are MNHEY and SMNVEV (reference sequence). CDR3 size: 14 residues.

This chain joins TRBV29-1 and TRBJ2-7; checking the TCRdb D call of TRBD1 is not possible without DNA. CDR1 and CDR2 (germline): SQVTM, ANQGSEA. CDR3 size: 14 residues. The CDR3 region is CSMGTGDGSYEQYF.

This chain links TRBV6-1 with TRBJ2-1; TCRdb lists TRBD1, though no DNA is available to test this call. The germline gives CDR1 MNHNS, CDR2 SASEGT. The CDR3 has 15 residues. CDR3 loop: CASSEALDIWDEQFF.